This T cell receptor (beta chain) was found in a study of blood T cell repertoires in COVID-19. Study context: Collection of acute and convalescent COVID-19 samples took place in the United States, Italy and Spain. Nucleic acid was either cDNA or gDNA, and it came from T cells, B-cell-depleted T cells, or PBMCs.

The CDR3 has 13 amino acids. Those enrolled in Seattle joined during active infection and were followed longitudinally afterward. In the original processing: Quantification of nucleated cells was approximated via reference gene primer amplification. TCRdb's table, derived via immunoSEQ multiplex PCR, lists solely in-frame clones and lacks some. D and trimming come from the DNA, and the V and J calls and clone size come from that table. The sample includes more than 200,000 clones, 80% to 90% of them seen just once. The rearrangement links TRBV21-1 to TRBJ1-3. TRBV21-1 is noted as a pseudogene. This TCR derives from an elderly woman with COVID-19, enrolled during active disease. Input material: peripheral blood. CDR3 in amino acids: CASSRRSGNTIYF. The DNA of the CDR3 is TGTGCCAGCAGCCGTCGCTCTGGAAACACCATATATTTT.